This T cell receptor beta chain was identified during a study of response to subunit inactivated influenza vaccine. CDR1 is SGHTA, CDR2 FQGNSA, per germline. Trimming cost V 1 base and J 4 bases, with 5 bases left between them. The CDR3 contains 13 residues. This clonotype was seen at least ten times. TCRdb reprocessed the RT-PCR reads with MiXCR, giving one entry per CDR3 protein. This repertoire shows hundreds of thousands of distinct CDR3 sequences, under 20% found once; its top ten account for 9.5% to 13%. This chain links TRBV7-2 with TRBJ2-1; unclear D gene. The sample in question was PBMCs from blood, obtained 5 days after vaccination. The sequence derives from a man between 45 and 60 years old who received an inactivated influenza vaccine. The CDR3 nucleotides read TGTGCCAGCAGCTTAGTGCGTTACAATGAGCAGTTCTTC. As protein: CASSLVRYNEQFF. Drawing the rest from reference TRBV7-2 and TRBJ2-1, the complete variable domain is GAGVSQSPSNKVTEKGKDVELRCDPISGHTALYWYRQSLGQGLEFLIYFQGNSAPDKSGLPSDRFSAERTGGSVSTLTIQRTQQEDSAVYLCASSLVRYNEQFFGPGTRLTVL.